These 12 T cell receptor beta chains were sequenced from one sample in a study of blood T cell repertoires in COVID-19 (TCRdb year 2020). Library preparation used the immunoSEQ multiplex PCR assay. TCRdb limited this immuneACCESS table to in-frame rearrangements with V and J called. A share of clones is missing; checked studies link under half to unresolved V genes, and the rest is unexplained. The sample table records about 150,000 clones; approximately 90% of these occur just once. The ten largest clones capture 6% to 8.5% of the sample. What was sequenced was PBMCs or T cells enriched from blood (not recorded which). The source of these receptors is a woman aged 50 to 60 who had recovered from COVID-19.

V gene TRBV5-5 combines with J gene TRBJ1-5; weak D call: TRBD1 (5 bases). With 4 bases removed from V and 5 bases from J, the gap between germline ends came to 13 bases. Germline CDR1 and CDR2: SGHKS and YYEKEE (reference sequence). CDR3 length: 14 residues. CDR3 nucleotide sequence: TGTGCCAGCAGCACGGGGGGGGTATATCAGCCCCAGCATTTT. Translated: CASSTGGVYQPQHF.

This sequence joins TRBV6-5 and TRBJ2-3; 7 positions match TRBD2. With V trimmed by 4 bases and J by 0 bases, 4 bases remained unmatched. Germline V CDR1 and CDR2: MNHEY, SVGAGI. The CDR3 is 15 amino acids. This CDR3 reads CASSLLAESTDTQYF. As DNA, the CDR3 is TGTGCCAGCAGTTTGCTAGCGGAAAGCACAGATACGCAGTATTTT.

The chain joins TRBV12-3 or TRBV12-4 to TRBJ1-2; possibly TRBD1 for D (6 bases). The CDR3 spans 11 residues. Between the trimmed V and J ends, which lost 5 bases and 7 bases, there was a span of 8 bases. The CDR3 reads CASSTRGGYTF. The CDR3 region has the DNA TGTGCCAGCAGTACCAGGGGTGGCTACACCTTC.

The chain is built from TRBV12-5 and TRBJ1-2; D uncertain. This CDR3 has 14 residues. Trimming removed 2 bases at V and 5 bases at J, with 12 bases between. CDR1 LGHNT and CDR2 FRNRAP come from the germline V gene. For the CDR3, the DNA is TGTGCTAGTGGTTTGTCCGGGGTTGGATATGGCTACACCTTC. It is translated as CASGLSGVGYGYTF. Supplemented by reference TRBV12-5 and TRBJ1-2, the full variable domain reads DARVTQTPRHKVTEMGQEVTMRCQPILGHNTVFWYRQTMMQGLELLAYFRNRAPLDDSGMPKDRFSAEMPDATLATLKIQPSEPRDSAVYFCASGLSGVGYGYTFGSGTRLTVV.

The rearrangement uses TRBV3-1 (or the pseudogene TRBV3-2) and TRBJ2-7; tentative D call: TRBD1 (6 bases). Trimming took 1 base from V and 1 from J, leaving 11 bases between them. The CDR3 consists of 15 residues. Germline values: CDR1 LGHDT, CDR2 YNNKEL (reference sequence). The DNA of the CDR3 is TGTGCCAGCAGCCAAGTTCCAGGGGATTCCTACGAGCAGTACTTC. It yields the protein CASSQVPGDSYEQYF.

This chain joins TRBV7-3 and TRBJ1-1; 8 bases are a match to TRBD1. From germline, CDR1 is SGHTA and CDR2 FQGTGA. The CDR3 sequence is 16 residues long. The trim removed 2 bases at V and 5 bases at J, leaving 10 bases unmatched. The CDR3 loop reads CASSLRAGGAGTEAFF. The CDR3 DNA follows: TGTGCCAGCAGCTTACGGGCAGGGGGCGCGGGGACTGAAGCTTTCTTT.

This chain connects TRBV5-4 to TRBJ2-3; 7 nucleotides agree with TRBD1. With V trimmed by 5 bases and J by 3 bases, 6 bases remained unmatched. CDR3 length: 14 residues. Germline CDR1 is SGHNT and CDR2 is YYREEE (reference sequence). The CDR3 loop reads CASRAGDRTDTQYF. In nucleotides, the CDR3 is TGTGCCAGCAGAGCCGGGGACAGAACAGATACGCAGTATTTT.

The chain couples TRBV30 to TRBJ1-5; TRBD1 aligns across 9 bases. The V and J ends lost 0 bases and 4 bases, in that order; junction bases with no gene match: 13. Germline CDR1 and CDR2: GTSNPN and SVGIG (reference sequence). The CDR3 covers 18 residues. CDR3 residues: CAWSVSTGGVVLNQPQHF. The CDR3 nucleotides are TGTGCCTGGAGTGTAAGCACAGGGGGCGTTGTGCTTAATCAGCCCCAGCATTTT.

The chain couples TRBV11-2 to TRBJ2-3, with 10 positions matching TRBD2. The J segment lost 3 bases and the V segment lost 3 bases, leaving 6 bases of the junction unmatched. Germline V gene data show CDR1 as SGHAT and CDR2 as FQNNGV. The CDR3 sequence is 16 residues long. In nucleotides, the CDR3 is TGTGCCAGCAGCTTGAGGGGAGCGGGGGGGACAGATACGCAGTATTTT. Translated: CASSLRGAGGTDTQYF. Using reference TRBV11-2 and TRBJ2-3 for the parts outside the CDR3, the full variable domain is EAGVAQSPRYKIIEKRQSVAFWCNPISGHATLYWYQQILGQGPKLLIQFQNNGVVDDSQLPKDRFSAERLKGVDSTLKIQPAKLEDSAVYLCASSLRGAGGTDTQYFGPGTRLTVL.

The rearrangement joins TRBV7-6 to TRBJ2-3; no clear D. The CDR3 consists of 13 residues. In germline, CDR1 is SGHVS, CDR2 FNYEAQ. V gave up 5 bases and J gave up 0 bases, with 6 bases separating them. The CDR3 spells CASSPLSTDTQYF. The DNA of the CDR3 is TGTGCCAGCAGCCCCCTGAGCACAGATACGCAGTATTTT.

This clone was seen more than once but under ten times. The chain joins TRBV24-1 to TRBJ2-2; tentatively, D is TRBD1 (6 bases). Trimming took off 6 bases at V and 4 bases at J, with 20 bases between the two ends. The germline V gene encodes CDR1 KGHDR and CDR2 SFDVKD. CDR3 size: 17 residues. Written as DNA, the CDR3 is TGTGCCACCAGTCCCTCAGGGGTTGGCAGGATCACCGGGGAGCTGTTTTTT. This codes for CATSPSGVGRITGELFF.

CDR3 bases: TGTGCCAGCAGTGATCGAAGGGGGAGCGGATCCTACGAGCAGTACTTC. Protein: CASSDRRGSGSYEQYF. The genes are TRBV25-1 and TRBJ2-7, with D maybe TRBD1 (6 bases). CDR3 length equals 16 residues. CDR1 MGHDK and CDR2 SYGVNS come from the germline V gene. The V and J ends lost 3 bases and 1 base respectively, with 16 bases between them.